Below are 29 T cell receptor beta chains sequenced from a single sample in a study of shared clonotypes between healthy human individuals. TCRdb keeps only in-frame clones here, not all; method: immunoSEQ multiplex PCR. Of roughly 2 million clones in the sample, roughly 95% were seen once. The specimen sequenced was naive CD4+ T cells sorted from blood. The subset here: CD45RA+ positively selected. Receptors were obtained from a man aged 18 to 29 in good health.

CDR3 residues: CASSFLTGQAYEQYF. The CDR3 DNA is TGTGCCAGCAGCTTTCTCACGGGACAGGCCTACGAGCAGTACTTC. The V and J genes are TRBV11-2 and TRBJ2-7, with 8 bases fitting TRBD1. Looked up from germline, CDR1 is SGHAT and CDR2 is FQNNGV. V lost 3 bases, J lost 2 bases, and 6 bases stayed unmatched. The CDR3 sequence is 15 residues long.

This chain connects TRBV6-6 to TRBJ1-1; possible D gene TRBD1, 6 bases. CDR1 and CDR2 (germline): MNHNY, SVGAGI (reference sequence). V was clipped by 10 bases and J by 0 bases, with 15 bases between them. CDR3 length equals 14 residues. CDR3 sequence reads: CATRGRSLNTEAFF. The CDR3 nucleotides are TGTGCCACTCGGGGGCGGAGCCTGAACACTGAAGCTTTCTTT.

The chain couples TRBV7-6 to TRBJ2-7, with 10 positions matching TRBD1. The CDR3 consists of 16 residues. V was pared by 4 bases and J by 3 bases, with 9 bases of the junction left unmatched. Germline V gene data show CDR1 as SGHVS and CDR2 as FNYEAQ. The DNA of the CDR3 is TGTGCCAGCAGCTCAAGACCCGGGACAGGGGTCTACGAGCAGTACTTC. It specifies CASSSRPGTGVYEQYF.

The chain links TRBV2 to TRBJ1-6; D remains unclear. V lost 6 bases, J lost 11 bases, and 8 bases lay in between. The CDR3 extends over 11 amino acids. Germline assignment: CDR1 SNHLY and CDR2 FYNNEI. CDR3 nucleotides: TGTGCCAGCAGGAATGCAACACCCCTCCACTTT. Translating gives CASRNATPLHF. The full variable domain, completed using reference TRBV2 and TRBJ1-6, is EPEVTQTPSHQVTQMGQEVILRCVPISNHLYFYWYRQILGQKVEFLVSFYNNEISEKSEIFDDQFSVERPDGSNFTLKIRSTKLEDSAMYFCASRNATPLHFGNGTRLTVT.

Only one count was recorded for this clone. The chain links TRBV18 to TRBJ2-1, with 10 bases that match TRBD2. V lost 1 base to trimming and J lost 4 bases; unmatched junction nucleotides: 4. Germline assignment: CDR1 KGHSH and CDR2 LQKENI. The CDR3 length is 16 residues. Written as DNA, the CDR3 is TGTGCCAGCTCACCACTAGCGGGGGGTGATTACAATGAGCAGTTCTTC. Translated: CASSPLAGGDYNEQFF.

Note on this clone: A much larger clone differs from this one at a single base, so this may be a read error. The rearrangement joins TRBV19 to TRBJ1-1; 8 nucleotides agree with TRBD1. Germline assignment: CDR1 LNHDA and CDR2 SQIVND (reference sequence). The trim removed 1 base at V and 4 bases at J, leaving 2 bases unmatched. The CDR3 consists of 14 residues. CDR3: CASSIGQGATEAFF. CDR3 nucleotides: TGTGCCAGTAGTATAGGGCAGGGGGCCACTGAAGCTTTCTTT.

The rearrangement uses TRBV5-6 and TRBJ1-2; D gene uncertain. Germline lookup yields CDR1 SGHDT and CDR2 YYEEEE. The germline V and J ends were trimmed by 5 bases and 4 bases, with 9 bases remaining between them. The CDR3 sequence is 12 residues long. The CDR3 coding sequence is TGTGCCAGCAGGTCTCTAGTCTATGGCTACACCTTC. It codes for CASRSLVYGYTF.

This chain connects TRBV30 to TRBJ2-5; 7 bases map to TRBD1. Germline CDR1 is GTSNPN and CDR2 is SVGIG (reference sequence). Trimming removed 3 bases from V and 5 bases from J; junction bases left unmatched: 9. CDR3 length: 14 amino acids. The CDR3 here is CAWSPGQLRETQYF. CDR3 in DNA: TGTGCCTGGAGCCCGGGACAGCTCAGGGAGACCCAGTACTTC.

V usage is TRBV2 and J usage is TRBJ2-5, with TRBD1 identical over 10 bases. Trimming at V came to 7 bases and at J to 5 bases, leaving 7 bases not matched to a gene. CDR3 size: 14 residues. CDR1 is SNHLY, CDR2 FYNNEI, per germline. The CDR3 sequence is CASTRQGAEETQYF. CDR3 bases: TGTGCCAGCACCCGACAGGGGGCGGAGGAGACCCAGTACTTC.

This chain joins TRBV28 and TRBJ2-3; TRBD1 aligns across 7 bases. Germline V gene data show CDR1 as MDHEN and CDR2 as SYDVKM. Trimming removed 7 bases from V and 4 bases from J; junction bases left unmatched: 11. The CDR3 runs to 15 residues. The chain's CDR3 is CASTASTGNADTQYF. Written as DNA, the CDR3 is TGTGCCAGCACCGCATCGACAGGGAACGCAGATACGCAGTATTTT. Filled out from reference TRBV28 and TRBJ2-3, the complete variable domain reads DVKVTQSSRYLVKRTGEKVFLECVQDMDHENMFWYRQDPGLGLRLIYFSYDVKMKEKGDIPEGYSVSREKKERFSLILESASTNQTSMYLCASTASTGNADTQYFGPGTRLTVL.

The chain joins TRBV28 to TRBJ2-7; 9 bases align to TRBD1. Per the germline V gene, CDR1 is MDHEN and CDR2 is SYDVKM. The CDR3 is 15 residues long. J gave up 4 bases and V 8 bases, and 12 bases lay outside the gene matches. The CDR3 DNA sequence: TGTGCCAGCGGTAAACGACCGGGACAGGGTTACGAGCAGTACTTC. Its protein product is CASGKRPGQGYEQYF.

The count of this clone is one. The rearrangement joins TRBV2 to TRBJ1-1; a possible D gene is TRBD1 (5 bases). The germline V gene encodes CDR1 SNHLY and CDR2 FYNNEI. The V end lost 0 bases, the J end lost 6 bases, and 14 bases lay between the germline ends. CDR3 length: 15 amino acids. CDR3: CASSEADGGIAEAFF. The CDR3 region has the DNA TGTGCCAGCAGTGAAGCGGATGGGGGGATCGCTGAAGCTTTCTTT.

This clone has a single count. The chain employs TRBV21-1 and TRBJ2-7; the table's D call of TRBD2 was not tested on the DNA. TRBV21-1 is described as a pseudogene. This CDR3 has 18 amino acids. The CDR3 region is CASSPYGSGRAGSYEQYF. The CDR3 nucleotides are TGTGCCAGCAGCCCCTATGGGAGCGGGAGGGCCGGTTCCTACGAGCAGTACTTC.

Note on this clone: Other DNA sequences within the sample encode an identical CDR3. V and J are TRBV5-1 and TRBJ2-5; D is perhaps TRBD2 (5 bases). V was clipped by 0 bases and J by 4 bases, with 7 bases between them. This CDR3 contains 13 residues. In germline, CDR1 is SGHRS, CDR2 YFSETQ. CDR3 sequence (DNA): TGCGCCAGCAGCTTGGCAGGAGGAGAGACCCAGTACTTC. This encodes CASSLAGGETQYF.

The rearrangement links TRBV6-5 to TRBJ2-1, with 8 bases lining up with TRBD1. CDR1 and CDR2 from the germline V gene are MNHEY and SVGAGI. The length of the CDR3 is 14 residues. The trim removed 4 bases at V and 5 bases at J, leaving 4 bases unmatched. Here the CDR3 reads CASSFRGPHNEQFF. For the CDR3, the DNA is TGTGCCAGCAGTTTCAGGGGGCCCCACAATGAGCAGTTCTTC.

The rearrangement links TRBV27 to TRBJ2-6; D is perhaps TRBD1 (6 bases). The CDR3 totals 15 residues. The V end lost 4 bases, the J end lost 4 bases, and 11 bases lay between the germline ends. Germline CDR1 MNHEY, CDR2 SMNVEV (reference sequence). The CDR3 DNA sequence: TGTGCCAGCAGTTCTACAGGGAAGGGGGCCAACGTCCTGACTTTC. This encodes CASSSTGKGANVLTF.

In regard to this clone: This may arise from a read error, as a much more abundant clone is one base away. The same CDR3 also results from other DNA sequences found in this sample. The gene calls are TRBV11-1 and TRBJ2-7; no clear D gene. Trimming pared 4 bases from V and 2 bases from J, leaving 3 bases between. This CDR3 contains 11 residues. Per germline, CDR1 SGHAT and CDR2 FQDESV (reference sequence). The CDR3 DNA reads as TGTGCCAGCAGCTCGGCCTACGAGCAGTACTTC. This translates into CASSSAYEQYF. Full variable domain (missing parts from reference TRBV11-1 and TRBJ2-7): EAEVAQSPRYKITEKSQAVAFWCDPISGHATLYWYRQILGQGPELLVQFQDESVVDDSQLPKDRFSAERLKGVDSTLKIQPAELGDSAMYLCASSSAYEQYFGPGTRLTVT.

The DNA of the CDR3 is TGTGCCAGCAGCTTGGGACTTTTAGAGACCCAGTACTTC. This gives the protein CASSLGLLETQYF. The V call is TRBV5-8, the J call TRBJ2-5, with D unclear. Per germline, CDR1 SGHTS and CDR2 YDEGEE. This CDR3 contains 13 residues. V was clipped by 0 bases and J by 4 bases, with 7 bases between them.

The table lists this clone with a count of one. The CDR3 DNA is TGCGCCAGCAGCCACCCAGCGGGAGCAACTAGGACCCAGTACTTC. Encoded protein: CASSHPAGATRTQYF. The rearrangement uses TRBV4-1 and TRBJ2-5, with 8 positions matching TRBD2. The V segment lost 3 bases and the J segment 7 bases; nucleotides outside the gene matches: 10. This CDR3 has 15 amino acids. Germline CDR1 and CDR2: MGHRA and YSYEKL.

The rearrangement uses TRBV7-3 and TRBJ2-2, with D perhaps TRBD1 (7 bases). Germline V gene lookup returns CDR1 SGHTA and CDR2 FQGTGA. The V end lost 5 bases, the J end lost 6 bases, and 13 bases lay between the germline ends. This CDR3 has 14 amino acids. The CDR3 sequence: CASSQGGAPGELFF. CDR3 nucleotide sequence: TGTGCCAGCAGCCAGGGGGGAGCCCCCGGGGAGCTGTTTTTT.

The chain couples TRBV5-1 to TRBJ1-2; weak D call: TRBD1 (5 bases). Germline assignment: CDR1 SGHRS and CDR2 YFSETQ. The germline V and J ends were trimmed by 1 base and 8 bases, with 15 bases remaining between them. CDR3 length: 14 residues. The CDR3 nucleotides read TGCGCCAGCAGCTTGACAGGTCCACCGGAAGGCTACACCTTC. Its translation is CASSLTGPPEGYTF.

The chain carries TRBV5-1 and TRBJ1-3; D is unresolved. The ends were cut back, 0 bases at V and 0 bases at J, with 10 bases in the middle. Germline CDR1 reads SGHRS; CDR2 reads YFSETQ. This CDR3 spans 16 amino acids. The CDR3 nucleotides are TGCGCCAGCAGCTTGGGGCTAGGCATCTCTGGAAACACCATATATTTT. Protein: CASSLGLGISGNTIYF.

The V gene is TRBV5-6, the J gene TRBJ1-6; 8 bases are a match to TRBD1. Germline V gene data show CDR1 as SGHDT and CDR2 as YYEEEE. The CDR3 has 16 amino acids. V was pared by 3 bases and J by 7 bases, with 9 bases of the junction left unmatched. CDR3 nucleotides: TGTGCCAGCAGCTATACCACAGGGGGAGGAAATTCACCCCTCCACTTT. It yields the protein CASSYTTGGGNSPLHF.

V gene TRBV19 combines with J gene TRBJ1-1, with a tentative D call TRBD1 (6 bases). Between the trimmed V and J ends, which lost 6 bases and 11 bases, there was a span of 22 bases. The germline CDR1 and CDR2 sequences are LNHDA and SQIVND (reference sequence). The CDR3 is made up of 14 amino acids. The DNA of the CDR3 is TGTGCCAGTAGGCCCGGTGGAGGGGGATTTGTGGCTTTCTTT. Translated, it gives CASRPGGGGFVAFF.

This chain connects TRBV6-5 to TRBJ2-5, with D possibly TRBD2 on 7 matching bases. The CDR3 sequence is 16 residues long. Germline CDR1 MNHEY, CDR2 SVGAGI. Trimming cost V 0 bases and J 5 bases, with 16 bases left between them. The CDR3 is CASSYSLAPGGETQYF. The CDR3 coding sequence is TGTGCCAGCAGTTACTCCCTAGCCCCGGGGGGCGAGACCCAGTACTTC.

There are a few counts of this clone. The chain links TRBV7-9 to TRBJ2-7; D perhaps matches TRBD1 (6 bases). Trimming pared 1 base from V and 5 bases from J, leaving 18 bases between. In germline, CDR1 is SEHNR, CDR2 FQNEAQ (reference sequence). CDR3 length: 16 residues. The CDR3 sequence: CASSLGQGSFGNEQYF. CDR3 DNA sequence: TGTGCCAGCAGCTTAGGGCAGGGGTCCTTTGGGAACGAGCAGTACTTC.

The gene calls are TRBV10-3 and TRBJ1-1; D gene uncertain. Looked up from germline, CDR1 is ENHRY and CDR2 is SYGVKD. Trimming stripped 11 bases from V and 7 bases from J, with 17 bases between. The CDR3 runs to 12 residues. In DNA, the CDR3 is TGTGCCGTTTCTGATGGTCCGGTTGAAGCTTTCTTT. Translation gives CAVSDGPVEAFF.

CDR3 bases: TGTGCCAGCTCACGTACTAGCGGAGACTACAATGAGCAGTTCTTC. Protein: CASSRTSGDYNEQFF. This rearrangement joins TRBV18 to TRBJ2-1; 8 bases align to TRBD2. This CDR3 is built from 15 residues. Germline assignment: CDR1 KGHSH and CDR2 LQKENI. V lost 4 bases and J lost 3; bases outside the gene matches: 5.

A remark on this clone: Other nucleotide sequences in the sample specify the same CDR3. V and J are TRBV18 and TRBJ2-7; D remains unclear. The germline CDR1 and CDR2 sequences are KGHSH and LQKENI. Trimming took off 0 bases at V and 1 base at J, with 7 bases between the two ends. The length of the CDR3 is 14 residues. The CDR3 loop is CASSPPSGSYEQYF. As DNA, the CDR3 is TGTGCCAGCTCACCACCGTCCGGGTCCTACGAGCAGTACTTC.